The 20 T cell receptor beta chains below all came from one sample that was sequenced in a study of shared clonotypes between healthy human individuals. Measured with immunoSEQ multiplex PCR; TCRdb has only the in-frame clones, and not every one. The sample lists over a million clones, around 75% occurring once. Sequenced sample: memory CD4+ T cells sorted from blood. The subset is: CD45RA-negative fraction. These receptors were collected from a man between 18 and 35 years old in good health.

The chain is built from TRBV5-6 and TRBJ1-6; the D gene is possibly TRBD1 (5 bases). CDR3 size: 15 residues. The germline gives CDR1 SGHDT, CDR2 YYEEEE. Trimming cost V 4 bases and J 5 bases, with 13 bases left between them. In DNA, the CDR3 is TGTGCCAGCAGCCGGGGCCAGGGTAATAATTCACCCCTCCACTTT. This codes for CASSRGQGNNSPLHF.

The chain is built from TRBV25-1 and TRBJ2-1; 9 positions match TRBD2. Trimming removed 3 bases from V and 7 bases from J; junction bases left unmatched: 10. This CDR3 has 16 residues. CDR1 and CDR2 (germline): MGHDK, SYGVNS. The CDR3 DNA reads TGTGCCAGCAGTGATGGCACCAGCGGGAGGAGGAATGAGCAGTTCTTC. It specifies CASSDGTSGRRNEQFF.

The chain combines TRBV4-3 with TRBJ2-2; TRBD1 matches 8 bases. The V and J ends lost 2 bases and 6 bases, in that order; junction bases with no gene match: 8. Germline CDR1 is LGHNA and CDR2 is YSLEER. CDR3 length: 16 amino acids. The CDR3 region has the DNA TGCGCCAGCAGCCAAAAGGCCCAGGGGGCGGCCGGGGAGCTGTTTTTT. Translated, it gives CASSQKAQGAAGELFF.

The V call is TRBV28, the J call TRBJ1-3; D unresolved. V lost 7 bases and J lost 0, with 13 bases in between. The CDR3 runs to 15 residues. Germline V gene sequence: CDR1 MDHEN, CDR2 SYDVKM. This CDR3 reads CASTSGIDSGNTIYF. CDR3 coding DNA: TGTGCCAGCACCTCGGGGATTGACTCTGGAAACACCATATATTTT.

The chain couples TRBV11-2 to TRBJ2-5; weak D call: TRBD2 (6 bases). Germline V gene lookup returns CDR1 SGHAT and CDR2 FQNNGV. The CDR3 runs to 14 residues. The V and J ends lost 2 bases and 5 bases respectively, with 12 bases between them. Here the CDR3 reads CASSLISGRETQYF. The CDR3 DNA reads as TGTGCCAGCAGCTTAATCTCGGGGAGGGAGACCCAGTACTTC.

V is TRBV5-1 and J is TRBJ2-6; 7 nucleotides align to TRBD2. Per germline, CDR1 SGHRS and CDR2 YFSETQ. CDR3 size: 15 residues. Losses at the gene ends were 4 bases for V and 4 bases for J; bases not matched to a gene: 5. The chain's CDR3 is CASSSGDGGANVLTF. CDR3 nucleotides: TGCGCCAGCAGCAGCGGGGACGGCGGGGCCAACGTCCTGACTTTC.

V gene TRBV2 combines with J gene TRBJ2-5; D ambiguous. Trimming took 3 bases from V and 1 from J, leaving 6 bases between them. CDR1 SNHLY and CDR2 FYNNEI come from the germline V gene. The CDR3 spans 13 residues. CDR3 residues: CASSEGRQETQYF. For the CDR3, the DNA is TGTGCCAGCAGTGAGGGCCGCCAAGAGACCCAGTACTTC.

The J gene is TRBJ1-2, the V gene TRBV5-1, with 7 bases identical to TRBD1. This CDR3 contains 15 residues. Trimming cost V 4 bases and J 4 bases; bases outside gene matches: 10. Germline-derived CDR1 and CDR2 are SGHRS and YFSETQ. This CDR3 reads CASSGSGTVVYGYTF. The DNA for the CDR3 is TGCGCCAGCAGCGGATCCGGGACAGTAGTCTATGGCTACACCTTC.

In regard to this clone: The same CDR3 can be traced to other DNA sequences in this sample. This rearrangement joins TRBV7-8 to TRBJ2-6; D is ambiguous. This CDR3 region has 14 residues. Trimming cost V 0 bases and J 0 bases, with 0 bases left between them. Germline V lookup: CDR1 SGHVS, CDR2 FQNEAQ. The CDR3 sequence: CASSLASGANVLTF. CDR3 nucleotides: TGTGCCAGCAGCTTAGCCTCTGGGGCCAACGTCCTGACTTTC.

The chain couples TRBV21-1 to TRBJ2-3; the table's D call TRBD1 went unverified against the DNA. TRBV21-1 is a listed pseudogene. The CDR3 runs to 14 residues. The CDR3 DNA sequence: TGTGCCAGCTTGCAGGGGGGAGTACCAGATACGCAGTATTTT. This codes for CASLQGGVPDTQYF.

This chain links TRBV2 with TRBJ1-2, with 11 bases aligning to TRBD1. There are 13 residues in the CDR3. The ends lost 8 bases at V and 4 bases at J; junction bases unmatched: 3. CDR1 SNHLY and CDR2 FYNNEI come from the germline V gene. Here the CDR3 reads CASRGTGGYGYTF. CDR3 coding DNA: TGTGCCAGCCGAGGGACAGGGGGCTATGGCTACACCTTC.

The V gene is TRBV27, the J gene TRBJ2-5; 8 bases agree with TRBD1. J gave up 6 bases and V 5 bases, and 5 bases lay outside the gene matches. The germline CDR1 and CDR2 sequences are MNHEY and SMNVEV (reference sequence). CDR3 length: 13 residues. The CDR3 DNA reads TGTGCCAGCAGTCGGACAGGGACAAAGACCCAGTACTTC. This gives the protein CASSRTGTKTQYF.

The count of this clone is one. DNA of the CDR3: TGCAGCGCCCAGGCTGTGACCCAGTACTTC. It specifies CSAQAVTQYF. The chain recombines TRBV29-1 with TRBJ2-5; no firm D call. V lost 7 bases to trimming and J lost 7 bases, with 10 bases between them. The CDR3 spans 10 residues. CDR1 SQVTM and CDR2 ANQGSEA come from the germline V gene.

This clone was observed once. V and J are TRBV11-2 and TRBJ2-2; TRBD2 matches 10 bases. The germline V gene encodes CDR1 SGHAT and CDR2 FQNNGV. V lost 1 base to trimming and J lost 1 base; unmatched junction nucleotides: 3. The CDR3 totals 17 residues. The CDR3 DNA reads as TGTGCCAGCAGCTTAGGGGTAGCGGGAGGGAACACCGGGGAGCTGTTTTTT. This translates into CASSLGVAGGNTGELFF.

Of note for this clone: Other nucleotide sequences in the sample specify the same CDR3. This chain links TRBV18 with TRBJ1-5; D not resolved. The CDR3 length is 14 residues. V lost 3 bases and J lost 0, with 6 bases in between. CDR1 and CDR2 (germline): KGHSH, LQKENI. The CDR3 sequence: CASSPSSSNQPQHF. The CDR3 DNA reads as TGTGCCAGCTCACCTTCAAGTAGCAATCAGCCCCAGCATTTT.

This rearrangement joins TRBV19 to TRBJ2-5; D might be TRBD1 (5 bases). CDR3 size: 12 residues. Per the germline V gene, CDR1 is LNHDA and CDR2 is SQIVND (reference sequence). Trimming shortened V by 6 bases and J by 5 bases, and 10 bases separated the two germline ends. CDR3 DNA: TGTGCCAGTAGCCAGGGAAGGGAGACCCAGTACTTC. Translated, it gives CASSQGRETQYF.

Of note for this clone: The sample holds other DNA sequences that translate to the same CDR3. This chain connects TRBV7-2 to TRBJ1-2, with D maybe TRBD1 (5 bases). The V gene lost 3 bases and the J gene lost 4 bases, with 9 bases spanning the gap. This CDR3 region has 13 residues. The germline V gene has CDR1 SGHTA and CDR2 FQGNSA. CDR3 coding DNA: TGTGCCAGCAGCTTTGGGGGGGTCTATGGCTACACCTTC. This sequence encodes CASSFGGVYGYTF.

The chain employs TRBV10-3 and TRBJ2-1, with 9 bases fitting TRBD2. Germline CDR1 and CDR2: ENHRY and SYGVKD. This CDR3 is built from 18 residues. The V gene end was trimmed by 0 bases and the J gene end by 0 bases; junction bases not matched to a gene: 6. DNA for the CDR3: TGTGCCATCAGTGAGTCGGTAGCGGGGGCGAGCTCCTACAATGAGCAGTTCTTC. Its protein product is CAISESVAGASSYNEQFF.

In regard to this clone: The germline gene is not matched at one end of the junction; a read error may be the cause. The chain joins TRBV5-8 to TRBJ1-6; D unresolved. CDR3 length: 14 residues. CDR1 and CDR2 (germline): SGHTS, YDEGEE. For the CDR3, the DNA is TGTGCCAGCAGTCCCCGCTTAAATAATTCTCCCCTCCACTTT. Residues: CASSPRLNNSPLHF.

This clone was seen many times. The CDR3 loop reads CASSPGRDRVFGGYTF. The CDR3 DNA reads TGTGCCAGCAGTCCGGGGAGGGACAGGGTCTTTGGGGGCTACACCTTC. This chain joins TRBV28 and TRBJ1-2; 9 bases are a match to TRBD1. This CDR3 spans 16 amino acids. With V trimmed by 5 bases and J by 8 bases, 15 bases remained unmatched. The V gene's germline CDR1 is MDHEN and CDR2 SYDVKM.